Below, 21 T cell receptor beta chains from the same sample are listed, as sequenced in a study of response to subunit inactivated influenza vaccine. TCRdb reprocessed the RT-PCR reads via MiXCR and lists one record per CDR3 protein. The table shows roughly 780,000 distinct CDR3 sequences, with approximately 17% occurring only once. Sequenced material: PBMCs from blood, taken roughly 5 days after vaccination. These receptors all stem from a man aged 50 to 59 who received an inactivated influenza vaccine.

V and J are TRBV29-1 and TRBJ1-2, with D uncertain. CDR1 is SQVTM and CDR2 is ANQGSEA in the germline V gene. There are 13 residues in the CDR3. V lost 5 bases and J lost 0, with 10 bases in between. The CDR3 here is CSVFPGANYGYTF. The CDR3 DNA reads as TGCAGCGTTTTTCCGGGAGCTAACTATGGCTACACCTTC. Variable domain in full (rest from reference TRBV29-1 and TRBJ1-2): SAVISQKPSRDICQRGTSLTIQCQVDSQVTMMFWYRQQPGQSLTLIATANQGSEATYESGFVIDKFPISRPNLTFSTLTVSNMSPEDSSIYLCSVFPGANYGYTFGSGTRLTVV.

The chain employs TRBV6-1 and TRBJ1-1, with D perhaps TRBD1 (6 bases). The CDR3 has 17 amino acids. Trimming pared 5 bases from V and 1 base from J, leaving 20 bases between. Germline V gene sequence: CDR1 MNHNS, CDR2 SASEGT. In nucleotides, the CDR3 is TGTGCCAGCAGTAGTAACTCGGGGGCGGGTCGGAACACTGAAGCTTTCTTT. It translates to CASSSNSGAGRNTEAFF.

This sequence joins TRBV20-1 and TRBJ2-7; 9 positions match TRBD1. The ends lost 3 bases at V and 4 bases at J; junction bases unmatched: 7. CDR1 and CDR2 (germline): DFQATT, SNEGSKA (reference sequence). This CDR3 contains 14 residues. The CDR3 here is CSASGGQGNYEQYF. The CDR3 bases are TGCAGTGCTAGCGGAGGACAGGGGAATTACGAGCAGTACTTC.

Here the CDR3 reads CASSEEGVAKNIQYF. CDR3 in DNA: TGTGCCAGCAGTGAAGAGGGGGTGGCCAAAAACATTCAGTACTTC. This chain joins TRBV25-1 and TRBJ2-4; weak D call: TRBD1 (6 bases). The V end was cut by 2 bases, the J end by 1 base, with 9 bases between. From germline, CDR1 is MGHDK and CDR2 SYGVNS. This CDR3 is built from 15 residues.

The rearrangement links TRBV15 to TRBJ2-7; 10 bases map to TRBD1. The V segment lost 1 base and the J segment 1 base; nucleotides outside the gene matches: 10. CDR3 size: 18 residues. Per the germline V gene, CDR1 is LNHNV and CDR2 is YYDKDF (reference sequence). CDR3 amino acids: CATSRGTGGSMASYEQYF. CDR3 bases: TGTGCCACCAGCAGAGGGACAGGGGGGTCCATGGCTTCCTACGAGCAGTACTTC.

Only a few counts were recorded for this clonotype. The DNA for the CDR3 is TGCGCCAGCAGCTTAGATCTGGGGGGTTCACCCCTCCACTTT. Amino acid sequence: CASSLDLGGSPLHF. This chain joins TRBV5-1 and TRBJ1-6; maybe TRBD1 (5 bases). The germline CDR1 and CDR2 sequences are SGHRS and YFSETQ. This CDR3 is 14 amino acids long. V was trimmed by 2 bases and J by 9 bases, leaving 12 bases between them.

Only a few counts were recorded for this clonotype. The chain recombines TRBV9 with TRBJ2-3; 7 nucleotides align to TRBD2. The CDR3 is 15 amino acids. V was pared by 2 bases and J by 2 bases, with 5 bases of the junction left unmatched. CDR1 is SGDLS and CDR2 is YYNGEE in the germline V gene. In DNA form, the CDR3 reads TGTGCCAGCAGCGTGGATGGGACTACCACAGATACGCAGTATTTT. Protein: CASSVDGTTTDTQYF.

In this sample, this clonotype turned up a few times. DNA for the CDR3: TGCAGTGCTAGAGAGGTAGCGGGAATGGAGACCCAGTACTTC. Its protein is CSAREVAGMETQYF. The chain combines TRBV20-1 with TRBJ2-5; 8 bases line up with TRBD2. Per germline, CDR1 DFQATT and CDR2 SNEGSKA (reference sequence). There are 14 residues in the CDR3. The J segment lost 5 bases and the V segment lost 0 bases, leaving 5 bases of the junction unmatched.

The chain is built from TRBV18 and TRBJ2-6; D is ambiguous. Looked up from germline, CDR1 is KGHSH and CDR2 is LQKENI. This CDR3 spans 17 amino acids. Trimming took 2 bases from V and 2 from J, leaving 13 bases between them. Written as DNA, the CDR3 is TGTGCCAGCTCACCATCATACTCCAGCACTGGGGCCAACGTCCTGACTTTC. As protein: CASSPSYSSTGANVLTF.

The genes are TRBV24-1 and TRBJ2-1, with 10 bases matching TRBD2. Germline trimming cut 1 base from V and 10 bases from J; bases unmatched to any gene: 3. Germline values: CDR1 KGHDR, CDR2 SFDVKD. CDR3 length equals 14 residues. As DNA, the CDR3 is TGTGCCACCAGTGATTTTTCTAGCGGGAGAGAGCAGTTCTTC. Translation gives CATSDFSSGREQFF.

The chain has TRBV28 and TRBJ1-5; D is unclear. V shed 8 bases and J shed 0 bases, with 5 bases lying between them. This CDR3 has 12 residues. CDR1 is MDHEN, CDR2 SYDVKM, per germline. CDR3 sequence: CASVDSNQPQHF. The CDR3 coding sequence is TGTGCCAGCGTGGATAGCAATCAGCCCCAGCATTTT.

This clonotype showed up just a few times. The chain recombines TRBV3-1 with TRBJ1-2; a weak D match, TRBD1 (6 bases). Trimming pared 4 bases from V and 4 bases from J, leaving 13 bases between. The length of the CDR3 is 14 residues. Germline V gene sequence: CDR1 LGHDT, CDR2 YNNKEL (reference sequence). The chain's CDR3 is CASSPTTGTYGYTF. In DNA, the CDR3 is TGTGCCAGCAGCCCGACGACAGGAACCTATGGCTACACCTTC.

The chain uses TRBV20-1 and TRBJ2-2, with TRBD2 identical over 15 bases. Germline-derived CDR1 and CDR2 are DFQATT and SNEGSKA (reference sequence). Losses at the gene ends were 6 bases for V and 5 bases for J; bases not matched to a gene: 7. CDR3 length: 16 amino acids. The CDR3 is CSARTSGRAGTGELFF. The CDR3 DNA is TGCAGTGCAAGGACTAGCGGGAGGGCCGGGACCGGGGAGCTGTTTTTT.

The chain couples TRBV24-1 to TRBJ2-1; D not resolved. In germline, CDR1 is KGHDR, CDR2 SFDVKD. The CDR3 is made up of 15 amino acids. Trimming removed 5 bases at V and 0 bases at J, with 10 bases between. The CDR3 sequence is CATSADGSSYNEQFF. The DNA of the CDR3 is TGTGCCACCAGTGCGGACGGAAGCTCCTACAATGAGCAGTTCTTC.

This clonotype has a handful of counts. The chain uses TRBV20-1 and TRBJ1-2, with 7 bases lining up with TRBD1. Germline trimming cut 3 bases from V and 8 bases from J; bases unmatched to any gene: 15. CDR3 size: 15 residues. Germline CDR1 reads DFQATT; CDR2 reads SNEGSKA (reference sequence). CDR3 coding DNA: TGCAGTGCTAGCGTGGACAGGCTCGTTTTGGGGGGCTACACCTTC. Translated: CSASVDRLVLGGYTF.

This clonotype showed up just a few times. The V and J genes are TRBV7-2 and TRBJ2-3; 10 bases agree with TRBD1. Per germline, CDR1 SGHTA and CDR2 FQGNSA. Trimming cost V 4 bases and J 7 bases; bases outside gene matches: 11. CDR3 size: 16 residues. In nucleotides, the CDR3 is TGTGCCAGCAGCTCCAGGACAGGGGGACAACTTTATACGCAGTATTTT. Translating it yields CASSSRTGGQLYTQYF. The variable domain in full, with the rest retrieved from reference TRBV7-2 and TRBJ2-3, is GAGVSQSPSNKVTEKGKDVELRCDPISGHTALYWYRQSLGQGLEFLIYFQGNSAPDKSGLPSDRFSAERTGGSVSTLTIQRTQQEDSAVYLCASSSRTGGQLYTQYFGPGTRLTVL.

This clonotype was counted ten times or more. The CDR3 coding sequence is TGCGCCAGCAGCCAAGGGGAAGGTCAGCCCCAGCATTTT. Amino acids: CASSQGEGQPQHF. V is TRBV4-3 and J is TRBJ1-5; D uncertain. Trimming removed 1 base at V and 6 bases at J, with 7 bases between. The CDR3 spans 13 residues. From germline, CDR1 is LGHNA and CDR2 YSLEER.

This clonotype came up a few times. The CDR3 sequence: CASSSQRLEQFF. The CDR3 DNA follows: TGTGCCAGCAGCTCACAAAGACTCGAGCAGTTCTTC. The V call is TRBV7-2, the J call TRBJ2-1; D not certain. CDR1 and CDR2 from the germline V gene are SGHTA and FQGNSA. The CDR3 length is 12 residues. V shed 4 bases and J shed 10 bases, with 11 bases lying between them.

Ten or more counts support this clonotype. The chain carries TRBV29-1 and TRBJ1-2, with TRBD1 as a possible D gene (5 bases). Trimming took off 3 bases at V and 6 bases at J, with 11 bases between the two ends. The CDR3 has 12 amino acids. In germline, CDR1 is SQVTM, CDR2 ANQGSEA. Written as DNA, the CDR3 is TGCAGCGTTGATCCACAGGTCAATGGCTACACCTTC. The encoded protein is CSVDPQVNGYTF.

This clonotype was seen more than once but under ten times. The chain employs TRBV6-1 and TRBJ2-5, with D maybe TRBD2 (6 bases). The V end lost 6 bases, the J end lost 5 bases, and 13 bases lay between the germline ends. The CDR3 extends over 13 amino acids. Germline V gene data show CDR1 as MNHNS and CDR2 as SASEGT. CDR3 in amino acids: CASRRLGGETQYF. Written as DNA, the CDR3 is TGTGCCAGCAGACGACTGGGAGGTGAGACCCAGTACTTC.

The CDR3 reads CASSFRGVAAGIDTQYF. CDR3 sequence (DNA): TGTGCCAGCAGCTTCCGCGGGGTGGCAGCGGGCATAGATACGCAGTATTTT. The chain recombines TRBV12-3 or TRBV12-4 with TRBJ2-3; the D gene is possibly TRBD2 (6 bases). The CDR3 consists of 17 residues. Trimming cost V 6 bases and J 5 bases, with 24 bases left between them.